Listed below are T cell receptor beta chains from one sample, sequenced in a study of blood T cells in healthy people across ages. MiXCR was run by TCRdb on the 5' RACE reads, yielding one entry per CDR3 protein. Here the sample spans approximately 880,000 distinct CDR3 sequences, roughly 50% being singletons. Sequencing used blood. Every receptor here comes from a man aged 25 to 45 in good health. Each CDR3 is given with its conserved first and last residue. A D gene is named only where the DNA matches it firmly. Clone size is not always given. Where it is, it says once, few, many or a class for expanded clones.

abundance	j_gene	d_gene	v_gene	CDR3nt	CDR3aa
-	TRBJ1-1	-	TRBV29-1	TGCAGCGCCGGTCCCCCGGACGGCACTGAAGCTTTCTTT	CSAGPPDGTEAFF
few	TRBJ1-1	-	TRBV7-2	TGTGCCAGCAGTTTACGGCAGGGTGGCACTGAAGCTTTCTTT	CASSLRQGGTEAFF
once	TRBJ1-1	-	TRBV29-1	TGCAGCGTTGTGGTTCTTGAAGCTTTCTTT	CSVVVLEAFF
-	TRBJ2-5	TRBD1	TRBV30	TGTGCCTGGAGCCCGGGACAGAGGGGAGAGACCCAGTACTTC	CAWSPGQRGETQYF
once	TRBJ1-1	-	TRBV3-1	TGTGCCAGCAGCCAAGCGGCCGGGACAAAGAACACTGAAGCTTTCTTT	CASSQAAGTKNTEAFF
-	TRBJ2-2	-	TRBV6-2/TRBV6-3	TGTGCCAGCAGTTACTCGTTGGGTCCGAACACCGGGGAGCTGTTTTTT	CASSYSLGPNTGELFF
-	TRBJ1-1	-	TRBV29-1	TGCAGCGTTCCTGTGGGACACGGGAACACTGAAGCTTTCTTT	CSVPVGHGNTEAFF
-	TRBJ2-1	TRBD1	TRBV19	TGTGCCACTTCGCCGGGACAGGCTTTTAATGAGCAGTTCTTC	CATSPGQAFNEQFF
-	TRBJ2-7	-	TRBV20-1	TGCAGTGCTAGAGAGTTGCCGTATCACAACTCCTACGAGCAGTACTTC	CSARELPYHNSYEQYF
few	TRBJ2-4	-	TRBV28	TGTGCCACAATTCAGGGGGGTGGAAACATTCAGTACTTC	CATIQGGGNIQYF
-	TRBJ2-1	-	TRBV30	TGTGCCTGGAGCCGGGGCGTCGCTTCCTACAATGAGCAGTTCTTC	CAWSRGVASYNEQFF
-	TRBJ1-3	-	TRBV4-1	TGCGCCAGCAGCCAAGATAGGGTGCTTGGAGGAAACACCATATATTTT	CASSQDRVLGGNTIYF
-	TRBJ2-7	TRBD1	TRBV28	TGTGCCAGCAACACCCGCGAGACAGGGGCCGACGAGCAGTACTTC	CASNTRETGADEQYF
-	TRBJ2-1	TRBD1	TRBV4-2	TGTGCCAGCAGCCAAGAAGGGTCCCAGGGGGCTGGCAATGAGCAGTTCTTC	CASSQEGSQGAGNEQFF
few	TRBJ2-4	TRBD2	TRBV5-1	TGCGCCAGCAGTGTTAACCCGGGACTAGCGGGGGACGCCAAAAACATTCAGTACTTC	CASSVNPGLAGDAKNIQYF
-	TRBJ2-5	TRBD2	TRBV24-1	TGTGCCACCAGTGGCCCGTTAGCGGGAAAGGAGACCCAGTACTTC	CATSGPLAGKETQYF
-	TRBJ1-5	-	TRBV3-1	TGTGCCAGCAGCCTAGGTGTAGGGCCGAGCAATCAGCCCCAGCATTTT	CASSLGVGPSNQPQHF
few	TRBJ2-7	TRBD1	TRBV3-1	TGTGCCAGCAGCCCCGGGACAGGGGTCGAGCAGTACTTC	CASSPGTGVEQYF
few	TRBJ2-1	TRBD1	TRBV3-1	TGTGCCAGCAGCGAAACCGGGACAGGGTCCTTGGATGAGCAGTTCTTC	CASSETGTGSLDEQFF
few	TRBJ2-7	TRBD2	TRBV4-2	TGTGCCAGCAGCCAAGATGCCGCTAGCGGGGGATACGAGCAGTACTTC	CASSQDAASGGYEQYF
few	TRBJ2-5	-	TRBV29-1	TGCAGCGCTCAGGGGTACCAAGAGACCCAGTACTTC	CSAQGYQETQYF
few	TRBJ2-7	-	TRBV20-1	TGCAGTGCCGGGGATAGGGTCTCCGAGCAGTACTTC	CSAGDRVSEQYF
-	TRBJ2-5	TRBD2	TRBV12-3/TRBV12-4	TGTGCCAGCAGCGCAGGGACTAGGCGAGAGACCCAGTACTTC	CASSAGTRRETQYF
-	TRBJ2-7	TRBD1	TRBV6-5	TGTGCCAGCAGCCGAGGACAGGGTTGGTACGAGCAGTACTTC	CASSRGQGWYEQYF
-	TRBJ2-3	-	TRBV20-1	TGCAGTGCTAGAGAGGGTAGCTTAGGGACAGATACGCAGTATTTT	CSAREGSLGTDTQYF
-	TRBJ2-6	-	TRBV6-1	TGTGCCAGCAGCCCCGGGACACTATTATCTGGGGCCGACGTCCTGACTTTC	CASSPGTLLSGADVLTF
-	TRBJ2-7	TRBD2	TRBV20-1	TGCAGTGCTAGAGATCTAGCGGATTACGAGCAGTACTTC	CSARDLADYEQYF
-	TRBJ2-1	TRBD1	TRBV5-1	TGCGCCAGCAGCCCAAATCCAGGACAGGGCTACAATGAGCAGTTCTTC	CASSPNPGQGYNEQFF
few	TRBJ1-2	-	TRBV29-1	TGCAGCGTTGAGCTGGGGGAGTTGTGGGGCTACACCTTC	CSVELGELWGYTF
-	TRBJ1-5	-	TRBV3-1	TGTGCCAGCAGCCAAGGGGCTATTCCGGGCGTTGAGCCCCAGCATTTT	CASSQGAIPGVEPQHF
many	TRBJ2-1	-	TRBV10-3	TGTGCCATCAGTGATCGAGGAGACGAGCAGTTCTTC	CAISDRGDEQFF
once	TRBJ2-1	TRBD2	TRBV4-2	TGTGCCAGCAGCCAAGGTGAGACTAGCGGAAATAATGAGCAGTTCTTC	CASSQGETSGNNEQFF
-	TRBJ1-5	TRBD1	TRBV20-1	TGCAGTGCTAGAGAAGGGGGGACAGTCGGCAATCAGCCCCAGCATTTT	CSAREGGTVGNQPQHF
-	TRBJ1-1	-	TRBV3-1	TGTGCCAGCAGCCAAGGTCTCGCAGGGACTGGGGCCACTGAAGCTTTCTTT	CASSQGLAGTGATEAFF
-	TRBJ2-5	TRBD2	TRBV24-1	TGTGCCACCAGTGAGCGGACTAGCGGGGGGCGGGGGACCCAGTACTTC	CATSERTSGGRGTQYF
-	TRBJ2-5	-	TRBV28	TGTGCCAGCAGTTTAGGGGGGAAGGCGGAGACCCAGTACTTC	CASSLGGKAETQYF
-	TRBJ2-7	-	TRBV29-1	TGCAGCGTTGAAGCTCGGCGGGACGAGCAGTACTTC	CSVEARRDEQYF
-	TRBJ2-7	-	TRBV5-1	TGCGCCAGCAGCTTGGACGGACAGACCTACGAGCAGTACTTC	CASSLDGQTYEQYF
-	TRBJ1-6	TRBD1	TRBV4-1	TGCGCCAGCAGCCAAGGGGACAGTCGGAATTCACCCCTCCACTTT	CASSQGDSRNSPLHF
once	TRBJ1-3	-	TRBV28	TGTGCCAGCAGTCCAAGTTCAGGGACTGGAAACACCATATATTTT	CASSPSSGTGNTIYF
few	TRBJ2-1	TRBD2	TRBV27	TGTGCCACACAACTAGCGGGGACATACAATGAGCAGTTCTTC	CATQLAGTYNEQFF